This T cell receptor (beta chain) came from a study of blood T cell repertoires in COVID-19. For the study at large: Acute and convalescent COVID-19 samples came from the United States, Italy and Spain. Sample material is recorded as cDNA or gDNA derived from T cells, B-cell-depleted T cells, or PBMCs.

Original analysis: From reference gene primer amplification, estimates of nucleated cell counts were derived. Libraries were prepared by immunoSEQ multiplex PCR; TCRdb keeps only in-frame clonotypes and omits some of them. D and trimming were read from the DNA, whereas the V and J calls and clone size are those reported in that table. This table holds 150,000 or so clones, around 91% found once. The Seattle site enrolled patients during active infection and followed them longitudinally. Germline-derived CDR1 and CDR2 are MGHRA and YSYEKL. The CDR3 contains 14 residues. V was trimmed by 4 bases and J by 2 bases, leaving 9 bases between them.

The sequencing input was peripheral blood. The receptor's source is a man younger than 35 with COVID-19, enrolled during active disease. The chain carries TRBV4-1 and TRBJ2-1; D perhaps matches TRBD2 (5 bases). The CDR3 DNA reads as TGCGCCAGCAGCCGGCCCGGGACCTACAATGAGCAGTTCTTC. As protein: CASSRPGTYNEQFF.